The 29 T cell receptor beta chains in this list originate from one sample, sequenced in a study of OX40 agonist ivuxolimab in advanced cancers. Generated by immunoSEQ multiplex PCR, the TCRdb table keeps only in-frame clones and is missing some. The table records 70,000 or so clones, around 90% of them present only once. Sequencing used CD4+ or CD8+ T cells sorted from blood, obtained in a trial of the OX40 agonist ivuxolimab. Receptors were obtained from an adult with an advanced solid tumor such as melanoma, head and neck, liver or kidney cancer.

J is TRBJ1-2 and V is TRBV30, with 10 bases lining up with TRBD1. The CDR3 extends over 14 amino acids. CDR1 and CDR2 (germline): GTSNPN, SVGIG (reference sequence). After removal of 3 bases from V and 4 bases from J, the junction contained 5 bases not matched to a gene. The CDR3 here is CAWRTGGASYGYTF. CDR3 in DNA: TGTGCCTGGAGGACAGGGGGCGCATCCTATGGCTACACCTTC.

This sequence joins TRBV7-3 and TRBJ2-1, with 12 positions matching TRBD2. There are 17 residues in the CDR3. V lost 3 bases, J lost 1 base, and 4 bases stayed unmatched. Per the germline V gene, CDR1 is SGHTA and CDR2 is FQGTGA. The CDR3 sequence is CASSLGLAGSSYNEQFF. DNA of the CDR3: TGTGCCAGCAGCTTGGGACTAGCGGGTTCATCCTACAATGAGCAGTTCTTC.

The chain uses TRBV5-6 and TRBJ2-3, with no clear D. The CDR3 totals 17 residues. CDR1 is SGHDT and CDR2 is YYEEEE in the germline V gene. The V end was cut by 4 bases, the J end by 2 bases, with 20 bases between. CDR3 DNA sequence: TGTGCCAGCAGCCGCCCGTACGTGGCGGACCCCACAGATACGCAGTATTTT. Amino acids: CASSRPYVADPTDTQYF.

This clone came up once. This chain uses TRBV5-3 with TRBJ2-1, with no clear D. TRBV5-3 is marked as an open reading frame, function uncertain. The CDR3 spans 11 residues. V shed 6 bases and J shed 7 bases, with 8 bases lying between them. The CDR3 DNA is TGTGCCAGAAAGGGCCGGAATGAGCAGTTCTTC. This translates into CARKGRNEQFF.

Comment on this clone: The junction departs from germline at one end; a sequencing error may be responsible. V usage is TRBV30 and J usage is TRBJ2-3, with D possibly being TRBD1 (5 bases). Germline CDR1 and CDR2: GTSNPN and SVGIG (reference sequence). The CDR3 runs to 12 residues. The CDR3 reads CAWSGVGASLRF. CDR3 bases: TGTGCCTGGAGCGGAGTTGGGGCCTCCCTCCGTTTT.

The J gene is TRBJ1-6, the V gene TRBV7-2; possible D gene TRBD1, 6 bases. The V gene's germline CDR1 is SGHTA and CDR2 FQGNSA. Trimming shortened V by 1 base and J by 9 bases, and 16 bases separated the two germline ends. The CDR3 sequence is 16 residues long. This CDR3 reads CASSLVGRRGGSPLHF. The DNA of the CDR3 is TGTGCCAGCAGCTTAGTAGGGCGCAGGGGCGGTTCACCCCTCCACTTT.

The chain carries TRBV5-1 and TRBJ2-5, with D possibly being TRBD2 (6 bases). The germline CDR1 and CDR2 sequences are SGHRS and YFSETQ. This CDR3 has 16 residues. V lost 0 bases and J 4 bases, leaving 16 bases between the germline ends. CDR3 in DNA: TGCGCCAGCAGCTTGGAATCCCGACTAGTTGGAGAGACCCAGTACTTC. Protein: CASSLESRLVGETQYF.

The chain employs TRBV18 and TRBJ1-6, with D tentatively TRBD1 (6 bases). The germline gives CDR1 KGHSH, CDR2 LQKENI. V was pared by 3 bases and J by 5 bases, with 11 bases between. The CDR3 loop spans 15 amino acids. The CDR3 DNA reads TGTGCCAGCTCACCTTCGTACAGGGATAATTCACCCCTCCACTTT. Translation: CASSPSYRDNSPLHF.

This chain joins TRBV11-1 and TRBJ2-7, with 8 bases fitting TRBD1. This CDR3 contains 15 residues. Trimming cost V 5 bases and J 1 base; bases outside gene matches: 7. Germline lookup yields CDR1 SGHAT and CDR2 FQDESV (reference sequence). The CDR3 DNA is TGTGCCAGCAGCCTCGGACAGGGAGGTTCCTACGAGCAGTACTTC. Translation gives CASSLGQGGSYEQYF.

V gene TRBV7-6 combines with J gene TRBJ2-7, with D possibly being TRBD1 (6 bases). The V end was cut by 1 base, the J end by 4 bases, with 11 bases between. The CDR3 contains 14 residues. Germline-derived CDR1 and CDR2 are SGHVS and FNYEAQ. CDR3 DNA: TGTGCCAGCAGCTTAGAGGGACACGCGTACGAGCAGTACTTC. Residues: CASSLEGHAYEQYF.

This rearrangement joins TRBV28 to TRBJ2-1; 7 nucleotides align to TRBD2. There are 16 residues in the CDR3. CDR1 and CDR2 from the germline V gene are MDHEN and SYDVKM. Unmatched junction bases numbered 12, after V lost 6 bases and J lost 4 bases. The CDR3 region is CASSLSGISFYNEQFF. The CDR3 DNA reads as TGTGCCAGCAGCCTAAGCGGGATCAGTTTTTACAATGAGCAGTTCTTC.

This chain joins TRBV7-8 and TRBJ2-5; TRBD1 agrees at 10 bases. Trimming took 5 bases from V and 5 from J; bases not matched to a gene: 11. The germline CDR1 and CDR2 sequences are SGHVS and FQNEAQ. The CDR3 loop spans 16 amino acids. The CDR3 nucleotides are TGTGCCAGCAGCCCCAGGGGGACAGGGGTGGTCGAGACCCAGTACTTC. This codes for CASSPRGTGVVETQYF.

This clone came up a few times. The genes are TRBV9 and TRBJ1-5; 10 nucleotides line up with TRBD1. Per germline, CDR1 SGDLS and CDR2 YYNGEE. The CDR3 sequence is 15 residues long. With V trimmed by 5 bases and J by 4 bases, 6 bases remained unmatched. Here the CDR3 DNA reads TGTGCCAGCAGTCCCGGGACAGGGGCGAATCAGCCCCAGCATTTT. It codes for CASSPGTGANQPQHF.

V is TRBV7-9 and J is TRBJ2-7, with TRBD2 as a possible D gene (6 bases). There are 15 residues in the CDR3. Germline V gene sequence: CDR1 SEHNR, CDR2 FQNEAQ (reference sequence). Between the trimmed V and J ends, which lost 4 bases and 2 bases, there was a span of 15 bases. The CDR3 loop is CASSWIWGVTYEQYF. The CDR3 DNA follows: TGTGCCAGCAGCTGGATCTGGGGGGTGACCTACGAGCAGTACTTC.

This chain connects TRBV5-8 to TRBJ2-1, with 8 bases that match TRBD2. V lost 4 bases and J lost 9; bases outside the gene matches: 12. Germline V gene sequence: CDR1 SGHTS, CDR2 YDEGEE. The CDR3 has 15 amino acids. The CDR3: CASSGRVAGRGEQFF. The CDR3 DNA sequence: TGTGCCAGCAGCGGACGTGTTGCCGGGAGGGGTGAGCAGTTCTTC.

The chain couples TRBV28 to TRBJ1-1; 12 nucleotides line up with TRBD1. V was pared by 7 bases and J by 0 bases, with 9 bases of the junction left unmatched. Germline V gene sequence: CDR1 MDHEN, CDR2 SYDVKM. The CDR3 spans 17 residues. The CDR3 DNA follows: TGTGCCAGCACTATGACCGGGACAGGGGGCCTGAACACTGAAGCTTTCTTT. Protein sequence: CASTMTGTGGLNTEAFF.

The chain couples TRBV9 to TRBJ2-1; D perhaps matches TRBD2 (5 bases). The CDR3 is made up of 14 amino acids. Germline CDR1 is SGDLS and CDR2 is YYNGEE. Trimming cost V 7 bases and J 2 bases, with 13 bases left between them. The CDR3 DNA is TGTGCCAGCGCCAAGAGCGGAACCTACAATGAGCAGTTCTTC. Its translation: CASAKSGTYNEQFF.

CDR3 sequence: CASSGRGRGYTF. CDR3 in DNA: TGTGCCAGTAGTGGCCGCGGTCGTGGCTACACCTTC. The V gene is TRBV19, the J gene TRBJ1-2; no reliable D call. Between the trimmed V and J ends, which lost 5 bases and 7 bases, there was a span of 11 bases. CDR3 length equals 12 residues. The germline gives CDR1 LNHDA, CDR2 SQIVND (reference sequence).

The V and J genes are TRBV19 and TRBJ1-2; D remains unclear. The CDR3 length is 13 residues. Deletions cut 6 bases from V and 2 bases from J, with 10 bases between. Germline lookup yields CDR1 LNHDA and CDR2 SQIVND (reference sequence). DNA for the CDR3: TGTGCCAGTAGCCAGGAATTCAACTATGGCTACACCTTC. Translating it yields CASSQEFNYGYTF.

This clone appeared once. The V gene is TRBV6-1, the J gene TRBJ1-3, with D perhaps matching TRBD1 (5 bases). The CDR3 is 20 residues long. Germline CDR1 MNHNS, CDR2 SASEGT. V lost 0 bases and J 0 bases, leaving 21 bases between the germline ends. CDR3 coding DNA: TGTGCCAGCAGTGAAGCGGTCCCGGGACTAAGTTTACGCTCTGGAAACACCATATATTTT. Residues: CASSEAVPGLSLRSGNTIYF.

This chain connects TRBV4-2 to TRBJ1-5, with a weak D call TRBD1 (5 bases). The germline CDR1 and CDR2 sequences are LGHNA and YNFKEQ. Trimming removed 3 bases from V and 0 bases from J, with 18 bases in between. The CDR3 sequence is 18 residues long. The CDR3 spells CASSHTQGRGVSNQPQHF. The CDR3 region has the DNA TGTGCCAGCAGCCACACACAAGGGAGGGGCGTTAGCAATCAGCCCCAGCATTTT.

The V gene is TRBV7-2, the J gene TRBJ2-1, with D uncertain. Trimming pared 2 bases from V and 0 bases from J, leaving 8 bases between. The CDR3 loop spans 15 amino acids. Germline CDR1 and CDR2: SGHTA and FQGNSA. The CDR3 is CASSLTGDSYNEQFF. CDR3 nucleotide sequence: TGTGCCAGCAGCTTAACGGGCGACTCCTACAATGAGCAGTTCTTC. Full variable domain (remainder filled in from reference TRBV7-2 and TRBJ2-1): GAGVSQSPSNKVTEKGKDVELRCDPISGHTALYWYRQSLGQGLEFLIYFQGNSAPDKSGLPSDRFSAERTGGSVSTLTIQRTQQEDSAVYLCASSLTGDSYNEQFFGPGTRLTVL.

The rearrangement uses TRBV2 and TRBJ2-1; D ambiguous. CDR1 is SNHLY and CDR2 is FYNNEI in the germline V gene. V was clipped by 5 bases and J by 0 bases, with 11 bases between them. The CDR3 covers 15 residues. The CDR3 nucleotides are TGTGCCAGCAGTTCCGAGACGAGCTCCTACAATGAGCAGTTCTTC. Translated, it gives CASSSETSSYNEQFF.

The chain carries TRBV6-6 and TRBJ2-7; 7 nucleotides line up with TRBD1. The CDR3 totals 14 residues. Per germline, CDR1 MNHNY and CDR2 SVGAGI (reference sequence). Germline trimming cut 7 bases from V and 3 bases from J; bases unmatched to any gene: 9. The DNA for the CDR3 is TGTGCCAGCACCAGGACAGGAGAGAACTACGAGCAGTACTTC. This gives the protein CASTRTGENYEQYF.

This clone was seen once. The genes are TRBV4-1 and TRBJ1-1; maybe TRBD1 (5 bases). This CDR3 contains 14 residues. Germline V gene sequence: CDR1 MGHRA, CDR2 YSYEKL. V was cut by 2 bases and J by 1 base, with 8 bases left in between. The CDR3 protein is CASSQSTGNTEAFF. The CDR3 coding sequence is TGCGCCAGCAGCCAATCTACAGGGAACACTGAAGCTTTCTTT.

V and J are TRBV15 and TRBJ1-1, with D perhaps matching TRBD1 (5 bases). Germline V gene data show CDR1 as LNHNV and CDR2 as YYDKDF (reference sequence). The CDR3 runs 15 residues. The ends were cut back, 1 base at V and 6 bases at J, with 15 bases in the middle. The CDR3, as DNA: TGTGCCACCAGCAGAGGTGGGGGGATCAAGTCTGAAGCTTTCTTT. As protein: CATSRGGGIKSEAFF.

The rearrangement links TRBV6-1 to TRBJ2-2, with D uncertain. Germline V gene sequence: CDR1 MNHNS, CDR2 SASEGT. The CDR3 is 12 residues long. The V end was cut by 4 bases, the J end by 6 bases, with 6 bases between. CDR3: CASSGNSGELFF. Written as DNA, the CDR3 is TGTGCCAGCAGTGGGAATTCCGGGGAGCTGTTTTTT.

This chain uses TRBV19 with TRBJ1-2, with unresolved D. This CDR3 region has 11 residues. CDR1 is LNHDA and CDR2 is SQIVND in the germline V gene (reference sequence). Trimming removed 9 bases at V and 0 bases at J, with 5 bases between. The CDR3 coding sequence is TGTGCCAGCAAAGCTAACTATGGCTACACCTTC. It codes for CASKANYGYTF.

The chain carries TRBV5-6 and TRBJ2-7, with D unclear. The CDR3 sequence is 14 residues long. V lost 4 bases to trimming and J lost 0 bases, with 11 bases between them. Germline V gene data show CDR1 as SGHDT and CDR2 as YYEEEE. The CDR3 loop reads CASSPSRNSYEQYF. The CDR3 coding sequence is TGTGCCAGCAGCCCCTCAAGGAACTCCTACGAGCAGTACTTC.